The clone carrying this T cell receptor beta chain was found a few times. Each CDR3 protein gets one entry after TCRdb re-called the RT-PCR reads with MiXCR. Among around 700,000 distinct CDR3 sequences listed, 13% to 15% were seen once. Trimming cost V 3 bases and J 4 bases, with 11 bases left between them. Per germline, CDR1 KGHDR and CDR2 SFDVKD. The CDR3 is 14 residues long. The rearrangement links TRBV24-1 to TRBJ1-2; D perhaps matches TRBD1 (6 bases). Sequencing input: memory CD4+ T cells from blood. The source is a female donor in good health, serving as a healthy control. CDR3 in amino acids: CATSDAGQLYGYTF. CDR3 DNA: TGTGCCACCAGTGATGCCGGACAGCTCTATGGCTACACCTTC.